This entry is about one T cell receptor (beta chain). Germline CDR1 SGHNT, CDR2 YENEEA. The CDR3 covers 15 residues. With 1 base removed from V and 1 base from J, the gap between germline ends came to 11 bases. The entry originates in a study of blood T cell repertoires in COVID-19. Libraries were prepared by immunoSEQ multiplex PCR; TCRdb keeps only in-frame clonotypes and omits some of them. The sample contains approximately 150,000 clones, approximately 80% of which appear only once. The chain is built from TRBV11-3 and TRBJ2-7; tentative D call: TRBD1 (6 bases). The sample consisted of PBMCs or T cells enriched from blood (not recorded which). This TCR was sampled from a man aged 40-55 years who had recovered from COVID-19. This chain's CDR3 is CASSLGQELSYEQYF. DNA of the CDR3: TGTGCCAGCAGCTTAGGACAGGAATTGTCCTACGAGCAGTACTTC. Combining the CDR3 with reference TRBV11-3 and TRBJ2-7 gives the whole variable domain EAGVVQSPRYKIIEKKQPVAFWCNPISGHNTLYWYLQNLGQGPELLIRYENEEAVDDSQLPKDRFSAERLKGVDSTLKIQPAELGDSAVYLCASSLGQELSYEQYFGPGTRLTVT.